This T cell receptor beta chain was observed in a study of blood T cell repertoires in COVID-19. Background on the study: Sources were T cells, B-cell-depleted T cells, or PBMCs; the material itself was cDNA or gDNA.

Germline CDR1 is MRHNA and CDR2 is SNTAGT. CDR3 size: 14 residues. Trimming pared 4 bases from V and 2 bases from J, leaving 9 bases between. As to this clone: The same CDR3 also results from other DNA sequences found in this sample.

In the authors' workflow: Amplifying reference gene primers gave estimates of nucleated cell counts. Clones were read by immunoSEQ multiplex PCR, and TCRdb kept only the in-frame ones, dropping some. The DNA was the basis for D and trimming; V, J and clone size are from that table. The sample holds about 130,000 clones, over 75% seen once. Sequenced sample: peripheral blood. The receptor was derived from an elderly woman with acute or convalescent COVID-19. The chain has TRBV6-4 and TRBJ1-5; D gene unclear. This CDR3 reads CASSVTGGNQPQHF. Written as DNA, the CDR3 is TGTGCCAGCAGTGTAACCGGTGGCAATCAGCCCCAGCATTTT.